This note documents a single T cell receptor (beta chain) sequence. This clone was seen only once. The antigen this receptor binds is unknown. The record has no base qualities; no much larger clone is one base away. The data were obtained in a study of OX40 agonist ivuxolimab in advanced cancers. About the investigation overall: Ivuxolimab, which targeted the costimulatory receptor OX40 (CD134), was an agonistic, fully human IgG2 monoclonal antibody. Patients were allowed to have had prior anti-PD-1, anti-PD-L1 or anti-CTLA-4 therapy, and approximately 37% of the dose-escalation patients had been treated with checkpoint inhibitors. In the dose-escalation cohort, around four fifths of patients were male, and the mean age was approximately 60 years with a range of 23 to 79. Partial responses occurred in three dose-escalation patients, of whom one had hepatocellular carcinoma and two had cutaneous melanoma. Intravenous ivuxolimab was administered to patients every 2 weeks at six dose levels: 0.01, 0.1, 0.3, 1.5, 3 and 10 mg/kg. The paper describes the monotherapy dose-escalation part (N = 52 patients) of the phase I trial of ivuxolimab. Peripheral TCRbeta sequencing aimed to test whether ivuxolimab altered TCR sequence diversity and caused clonal T-cell expansion. Of the approximately 50 dose-escalation patients, hepatocellular carcinoma was present in approximately 20, melanoma in some 15, renal cell carcinoma in 9 and head and neck cancer in 9.

The trial excluded patients who had a history of autoimmune disease or who were on systemic immunosuppression. In every dose cohort, peripheral blood was drawn for TCR sequencing at baseline, cycle 4 day 1, and cycle 7 day 1. Samples were obtained from an open-label, multicenter, first-in-human phase I dose-escalation trial of ivuxolimab. Adults with locally advanced or metastatic head and neck squamous cell, hepatocellular, melanoma or renal cell carcinoma were enrolled in the trial. Before TCR sequencing, CD4+ and CD8+ T cells were separately sorted from peripheral blood. V lost 1 base and J lost 3 bases, and the count of bases not matched to a germline gene is 3. CDR1 and CDR2 (SGHRS, YFSETQ) derive from the germline V gene. The CDR3 measures 14 amino acids from cysteine to phenylalanine. This entry keeps only the CDR3 DNA: 42 bases, framed from base 1. Genomic DNA was extracted from sorted cells for sequencing of the TCRbeta CDR3 region. The immunoSEQ Assay was used for sequencing of TCRbeta CDR3 regions. In its TCRdb copy, this immuneACCESS table keeps in-frame sequences only and misses some clones. Where compared with another copy, unresolved V genes explain less than half of these, and the others have no known cause. The sample table records 130,000 or so clones; 75% to 95% of these occur just once. About 1% of the sample rests with the top ten.

The study at large found these results: Which antigens the clonally expanded peripheral T cells were specific for was not determined. Low levels of normalized T-cell clonal expansion were also seen in some patients who did not respond. At doses of 0.1 to 3.0 mg/kg, clonal expansion of both CD4+ and CD8+ T cells in blood was seen between baseline and week 6. After ivuxolimab, CD8+ T cells had more expanded clones than CD4+ T cells on average. In partial responders in the 0.1-3.0 mg/kg groups, normalized peripheral clonal expansion was found to be among the lowest, especially among CD8+ T cells.

The clonotype was recovered from an adult with an advanced solid tumor such as melanoma, head and neck, liver or kidney cancer. The source material was CD4+ or CD8+ T cells sorted from blood, sampled in a trial of the OX40 agonist ivuxolimab. The receptor chain draws on TRBV5-1 and TRBJ2-5; TRBD1 fits 7 bases in the junction. In nucleotides, the sequence is TGCGCCAGCAGCTTGACAGGGGCTGAAGAGACCCAGTACTTC. This sequence encodes CASSLTGAEETQYF.